This T cell receptor beta chain was identified during a study of blood T cell repertoires in COVID-19. Original analysis: Counts of nucleated cells, estimated from reference gene primer amplification, were obtained. Libraries were prepared by immunoSEQ multiplex PCR; TCRdb keeps only in-frame clonotypes and omits some of them. For V, J and clone size, that table is used; D and trimming come from the DNA. The sample includes about 220,000 clones, approximately 80% seen only once; the top ten take 15%. Participants, 18 to 89 years old, spanned 25 or so US areas. Clinical history reported by participants formed the basis on which cohorts were assigned. Two negative PCRs, clearance, or symptom resolution characterized the recovered Cohort 3 donors. From germline, CDR1 is SGHKS and CDR2 YYEKEE (reference sequence). V was pared by 4 bases and J by 5 bases, with 8 bases of the junction left unmatched. The CDR3 length is 16 residues.

The chain joins TRBV5-5 to TRBJ1-5; TRBD1 aligns across 11 bases. The sequence was obtained from a man in his forties or fifties who had recovered from COVID-19. Sequences were obtained from PBMCs or T cells enriched from blood (not recorded which). The CDR3 sequence is CASSPFRDRGYQPQHF. The CDR3 DNA sequence: TGTGCCAGCAGCCCCTTCCGGGACAGGGGGTATCAGCCCCAGCATTTT.